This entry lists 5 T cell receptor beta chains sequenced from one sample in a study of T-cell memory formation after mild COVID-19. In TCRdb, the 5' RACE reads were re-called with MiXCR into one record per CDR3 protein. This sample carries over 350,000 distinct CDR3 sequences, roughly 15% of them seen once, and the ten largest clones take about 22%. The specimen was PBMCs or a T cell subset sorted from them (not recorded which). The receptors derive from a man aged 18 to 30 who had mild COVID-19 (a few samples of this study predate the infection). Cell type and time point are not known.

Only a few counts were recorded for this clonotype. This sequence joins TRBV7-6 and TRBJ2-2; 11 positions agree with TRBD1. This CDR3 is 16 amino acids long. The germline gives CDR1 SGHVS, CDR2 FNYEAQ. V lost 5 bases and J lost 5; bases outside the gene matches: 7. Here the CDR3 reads CASSPDRDRGTGELFF. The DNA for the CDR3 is TGTGCCAGCAGCCCCGACCGGGACAGGGGGACCGGGGAGCTGTTTTTT.

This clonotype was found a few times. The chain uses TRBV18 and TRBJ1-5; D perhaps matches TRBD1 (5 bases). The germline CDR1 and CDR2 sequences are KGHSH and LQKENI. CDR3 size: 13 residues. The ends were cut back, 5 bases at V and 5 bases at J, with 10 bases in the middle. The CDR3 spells CASSARGDQPQHF. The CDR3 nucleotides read TGTGCCAGCTCAGCGAGGGGCGATCAGCCCCAGCATTTT.

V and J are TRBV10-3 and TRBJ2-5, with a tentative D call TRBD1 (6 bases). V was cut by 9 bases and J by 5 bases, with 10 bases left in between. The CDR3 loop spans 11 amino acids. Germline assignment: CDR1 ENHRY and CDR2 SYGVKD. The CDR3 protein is CAMGQGETQYF. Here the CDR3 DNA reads TGTGCCATGGGACAAGGGGAGACCCAGTACTTC.

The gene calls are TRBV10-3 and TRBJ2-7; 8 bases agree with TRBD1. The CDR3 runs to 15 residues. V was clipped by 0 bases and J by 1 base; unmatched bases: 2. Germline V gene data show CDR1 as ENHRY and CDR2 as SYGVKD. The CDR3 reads CAISESGQGSYEQYF. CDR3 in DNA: TGTGCCATCAGTGAGTCAGGACAGGGATCCTACGAGCAGTACTTC.

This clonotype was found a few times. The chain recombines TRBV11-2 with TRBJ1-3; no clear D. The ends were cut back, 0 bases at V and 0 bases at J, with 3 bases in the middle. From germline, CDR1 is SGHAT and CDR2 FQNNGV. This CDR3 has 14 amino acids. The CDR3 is CASSLEGSGNTIYF. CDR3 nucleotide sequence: TGTGCCAGCAGCTTAGAGGGCTCTGGAAACACCATATATTTT.